This TCR beta chain originates from a study of Graves' ophthalmopathy and Graves' hyperthyroidism. Study-level information: Peripheral blood collection took place at initial diagnosis, before any treatment.

Diagnostic conclusions were grounded in clinical symptoms, serum thyroxine, TRAb, thyroid ultrasound and orbital computed tomography. Study-level findings and limits: Blood also carried most expanded thyroid clonotypes exceeding 0.001 frequency.

The authors amplified TCR beta CDR3 regions, and they did so from RNA transcripts for repertoire sequencing. Scientists carried out first-round RT-PCR using HTBI primers and then a second-round multiplex PCR. TCRdb called the multiplex PCR reads again in MiXCR, with one record for every CDR3 protein. The table has under 350,000 distinct CDR3 sequences, roughly 16% seen once. The CDR3 has 13 residues. The ends were cut back, 7 bases at V and 7 bases at J, with 16 bases in the middle. The germline gives CDR1 MGHDK, CDR2 SYGVNS. In this sample, this clonotype turned up many times. The antigen is undetermined.

This chain links TRBV25-1 with TRBJ1-1; possibly TRBD1 for D (5 bases). The clonotype comes from an adult man with Graves' ophthalmopathy. Sample: peripheral blood. This CDR3 is CASIPDRGDEAFF. The CDR3 DNA sequence: TGTGCCAGCATTCCCGATAGGGGTGATGAAGCTTTCTTT.